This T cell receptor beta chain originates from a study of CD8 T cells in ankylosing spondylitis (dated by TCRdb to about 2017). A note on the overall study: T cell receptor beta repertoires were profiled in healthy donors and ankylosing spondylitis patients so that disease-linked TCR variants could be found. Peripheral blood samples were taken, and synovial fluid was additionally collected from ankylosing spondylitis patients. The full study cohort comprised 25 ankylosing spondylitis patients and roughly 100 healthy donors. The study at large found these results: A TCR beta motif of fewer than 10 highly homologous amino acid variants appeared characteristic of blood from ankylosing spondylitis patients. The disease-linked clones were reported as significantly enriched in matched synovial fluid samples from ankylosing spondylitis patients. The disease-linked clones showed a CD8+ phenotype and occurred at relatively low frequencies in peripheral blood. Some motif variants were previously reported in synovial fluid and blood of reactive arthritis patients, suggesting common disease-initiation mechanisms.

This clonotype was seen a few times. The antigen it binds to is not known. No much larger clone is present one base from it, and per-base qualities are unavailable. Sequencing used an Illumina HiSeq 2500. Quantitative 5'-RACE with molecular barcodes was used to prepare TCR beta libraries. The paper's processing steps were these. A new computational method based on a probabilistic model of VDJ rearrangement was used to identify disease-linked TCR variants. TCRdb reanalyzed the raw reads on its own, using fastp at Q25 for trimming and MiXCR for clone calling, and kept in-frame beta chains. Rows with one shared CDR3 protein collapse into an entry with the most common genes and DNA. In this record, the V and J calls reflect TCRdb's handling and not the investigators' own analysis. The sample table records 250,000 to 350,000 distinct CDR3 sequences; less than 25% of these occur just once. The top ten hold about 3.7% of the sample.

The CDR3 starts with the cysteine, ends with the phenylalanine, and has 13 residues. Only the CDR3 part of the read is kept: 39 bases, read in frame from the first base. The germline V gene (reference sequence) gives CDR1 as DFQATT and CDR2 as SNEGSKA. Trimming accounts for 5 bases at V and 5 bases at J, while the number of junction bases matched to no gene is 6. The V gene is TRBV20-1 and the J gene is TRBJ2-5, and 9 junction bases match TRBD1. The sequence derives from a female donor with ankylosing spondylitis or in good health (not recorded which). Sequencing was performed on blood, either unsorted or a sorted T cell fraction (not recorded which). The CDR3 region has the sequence CSAEQGAWETQYF. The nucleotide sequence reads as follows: TGCAGTGCTGAACAGGGGGCGTGGGAGACCCAGTACTTC.